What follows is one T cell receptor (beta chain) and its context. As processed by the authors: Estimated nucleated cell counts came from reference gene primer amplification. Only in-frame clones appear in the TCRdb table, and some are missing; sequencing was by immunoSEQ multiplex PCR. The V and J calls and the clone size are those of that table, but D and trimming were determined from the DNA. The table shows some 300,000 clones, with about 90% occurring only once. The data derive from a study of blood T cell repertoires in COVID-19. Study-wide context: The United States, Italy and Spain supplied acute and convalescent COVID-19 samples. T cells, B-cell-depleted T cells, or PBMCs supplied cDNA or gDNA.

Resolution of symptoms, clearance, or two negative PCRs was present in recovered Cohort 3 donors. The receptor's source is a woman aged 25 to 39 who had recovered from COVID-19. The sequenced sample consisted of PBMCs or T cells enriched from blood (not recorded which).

DNA of the CDR3: TGTGCCAGCAGCCAAGCGACTAGCGGGGGTAGTGGGACGCAGTATTTT. Protein sequence: CASSQATSGGSGTQYF. V and J are TRBV3-1 (or the pseudogene TRBV3-2) and TRBJ2-3; TRBD2 matches at 12 bases. The CDR3 is made up of 16 amino acids. Trimming took 1 base from V and 9 from J; bases not matched to a gene: 8. Germline V gene sequence: CDR1 LGHDT, CDR2 YNNKEL (reference sequence).